This T cell receptor beta chain was sequenced in a study of graft-versus-host responses after intestinal transplantation. In the study overall: Transplant types were multivisceral, liver-intestinal, or isolated intestinal. Study-level points and caveats: There were GvH clones found in recipient marrow, and some of them appeared first in ileum or blood. There was an association between peak levels of circulating GvH clones and early post-transplant HvG declines.

Measured with immunoSEQ multiplex PCR; TCRdb has only the in-frame clones, and not every one. Of 60,000 to 80,000 clones in the sample, about 92% were seen once. Germline CDR1 and CDR2: SGHRS and YFSETQ. The V gene lost 0 bases and the J gene lost 6 bases, with 13 bases spanning the gap. The CDR3 is made up of 15 amino acids. As concerns this clone: Its antigen is unidentified.

The TCR comes from a human donor who received an intestinal transplant. The chain employs TRBV5-1 and TRBJ1-5; tentative D call: TRBD1 (5 bases). The sample consisted of unstimulated CD8+ T cells sorted from spleen or lymph node cells, taken before intestinal transplant. In DNA, the CDR3 is TGCGCCAGCAGCTTGGATGGGGGGTCTGGTCAGCCCCAGCATTTT. It encodes CASSLDGGSGQPQHF.